Listed here are 29 T cell receptor beta chains from one sample, sequenced in a study of cytomegalovirus exposure and HLA in healthy donors. The data were produced by immunoSEQ multiplex PCR, yet TCRdb's version contains in-frame clones alone and is incomplete. The table has around 70,000 clones, 85% to 95% seen once; the top ten hold roughly 3.3%. Sequencing used PBMCs. The origin of the receptors is a man aged 18 to 35 in good health and CMV-seronegative.

The genes are TRBV11-2 and TRBJ1-6, with D possibly TRBD1 on 5 matching bases. This CDR3 is 14 amino acids long. Trimming removed 6 bases from V and 5 bases from J, with 11 bases in between. CDR1 is SGHAT, CDR2 FQNNGV, per germline. DNA for the CDR3: TGTGCCAGCAGGTTTCGACAGAATAATTCACCCCTCCACTTT. Translated, it gives CASRFRQNNSPLHF.

This chain connects TRBV7-2 to TRBJ2-7; TRBD1 aligns across 8 bases. CDR3 size: 15 residues. Unmatched junction bases numbered 10, after V lost 6 bases and J lost 3 bases. CDR1 and CDR2 from the germline V gene are SGHTA and FQGNSA. CDR3 coding DNA: TGTGCCAGCAGTTTTTTCCCCGGGACAGGCTACGAGCAGTACTTC. Translated, it gives CASSFFPGTGYEQYF.

The rearrangement joins TRBV6-6 to TRBJ1-5; 7 nucleotides line up with TRBD1. Germline V gene sequence: CDR1 MNHNY, CDR2 SVGAGI (reference sequence). This CDR3 region has 15 residues. Germline trimming cut 4 bases from V and 4 bases from J; bases unmatched to any gene: 7. The DNA for the CDR3 is TGTGCCAGCAGTTCACAGGGGTTCAAGAATCAGCCCCAGCATTTT. Its translation is CASSSQGFKNQPQHF.

The chain links TRBV6-1 to TRBJ2-7; TRBD1 matches 9 bases. With 8 bases clipped from V and 1 base from J, the junction kept 6 bases outside the gene matches. The CDR3 totals 14 residues. Germline values: CDR1 MNHNS, CDR2 SASEGT. CDR3 DNA sequence: TGTGCCAGCTATGACAGGGGGGTTTCCTACGAGCAGTACTTC. Amino acid sequence: CASYDRGVSYEQYF.

J is TRBJ2-7 and V is TRBV28, with 12 bases fitting TRBD1. Trimming removed 5 bases from V and 7 bases from J; junction bases left unmatched: 9. Looked up from germline, CDR1 is MDHEN and CDR2 is SYDVKM. The CDR3 length is 15 residues. The CDR3: CASSPPGQGAYEQYF. In DNA form, the CDR3 reads TGTGCCAGCAGTCCGCCGGGACAGGGGGCGTATGAGCAGTACTTC.

This chain joins TRBV4-2 and TRBJ1-3; 7 bases align to TRBD1. The CDR3 extends over 11 amino acids. Trimming took 5 bases from V and 8 from J; bases not matched to a gene: 0. Germline lookup yields CDR1 LGHNA and CDR2 YNFKEQ. The CDR3 sequence is CASSGTDTIYF. Written as DNA, the CDR3 is TGTGCCAGCAGCGGGACAGACACCATATATTTT.

This clone was detected ten times or more. This chain uses TRBV9 with TRBJ1-1; TRBD1 matches 7 bases. CDR3 length: 14 residues. Trimming at V came to 2 bases and at J to 6 bases, leaving 7 bases not matched to a gene. CDR1 and CDR2 from the germline V gene are SGDLS and YYNGEE. In nucleotides, the CDR3 is TGTGCCAGCAGCGTGAAACCCCAGGGGGCTGAAGCTTTCTTT. Residues: CASSVKPQGAEAFF.

This clone was seen a single time. Written as DNA, the CDR3 is TGTGCCAGCACCTTTACGGACACTGAAGCTTTCTTT. Translated: CASTFTDTEAFF. This rearrangement joins TRBV7-9 to TRBJ1-1, with D uncertain. The length of the CDR3 is 12 residues. CDR1 is SEHNR, CDR2 FQNEAQ, per germline (reference sequence). Trimming cost V 7 bases and J 3 bases, with 9 bases left between them.

This chain uses TRBV5-5 with TRBJ2-1; TRBD2 matches at 10 bases. V lost 0 bases and J lost 8; bases outside the gene matches: 5. Germline CDR1 SGHKS, CDR2 YYEKEE (reference sequence). The length of the CDR3 is 15 residues. The CDR3 bases are TGTGCCAGCAGCTTGGGGACTAGCGGATTTGATGAGCAGTTCTTC. This sequence encodes CASSLGTSGFDEQFF.

The V and J genes are TRBV6-1 and TRBJ1-4; D is unresolved. This CDR3 spans 12 amino acids. The V end lost 4 bases, the J end lost 15 bases, and 15 bases lay between the germline ends. Germline values: CDR1 MNHNS, CDR2 SASEGT. CDR3 nucleotides: TGTGCCAGCAGTGGGAGACCAGGCGGGATGTTTTTT. Translating gives CASSGRPGGMFF.

The J gene is TRBJ2-7, the V gene TRBV5-1; possible D gene TRBD1, 6 bases. The CDR3 has 17 amino acids. In germline, CDR1 is SGHRS, CDR2 YFSETQ. The ends were cut back, 0 bases at V and 0 bases at J, with 16 bases in the middle. This CDR3 reads CASSLAGTRGFSYEQYF. CDR3 DNA sequence: TGCGCCAGCAGCTTGGCCGGGACACGGGGATTCTCCTACGAGCAGTACTTC.

This clone has just one count. The J gene is TRBJ2-5, the V gene TRBV9; a possible D gene is TRBD1 (5 bases). In germline, CDR1 is SGDLS, CDR2 YYNGEE. Trimming took 0 bases from V and 4 from J, leaving 13 bases between them. CDR3 length: 15 residues. DNA of the CDR3: TGTGCCAGCAGCGTAGGGGGTTTCAGGGTAGAGACCCAGTACTTC. Translating gives CASSVGGFRVETQYF.

The chain employs TRBV9 and TRBJ1-2; tentatively, D is TRBD1 (5 bases). Germline-derived CDR1 and CDR2 are SGDLS and YYNGEE. With 0 bases removed from V and 2 bases from J, the gap between germline ends came to 11 bases. The CDR3 extends over 15 amino acids. CDR3 DNA: TGTGCCAGCAGCGTAGAGGCAGGGATGAACTATGGCTACACCTTC. Residues: CASSVEAGMNYGYTF. Combining the CDR3 with reference TRBV9 and TRBJ1-2 gives the whole variable domain DSGVTQTPKHLITATGQRVTLRCSPRSGDLSVYWYQQSLDQGLQFLIQYYNGEERAKGNILERFSAQQFPDLHSELNLSSLELGDSALYFCASSVEAGMNYGYTFGSGTRLTVV.

The chain uses TRBV2 and TRBJ2-2, with 15 bases fitting TRBD2. CDR1 and CDR2 from the germline V gene are SNHLY and FYNNEI. The CDR3 is made up of 17 amino acids. After removal of 5 bases from V and 2 bases from J, the junction contained 3 bases not matched to a gene. The DNA for the CDR3 is TGTGCCAGCAGTCGGACTAGCGGGGGGGTCAACACCGGGGAGCTGTTTTTT. As protein: CASSRTSGGVNTGELFF.

This chain joins TRBV7-9 and TRBJ1-2; 8 bases map to TRBD1. From germline, CDR1 is SEHNR and CDR2 FQNEAQ (reference sequence). V shed 5 bases and J 6 bases; nucleotides not matched to a gene: 11. This CDR3 has 15 amino acids. The CDR3 loop is CASSITSGGLDGYTF. CDR3 coding DNA: TGTGCCAGCAGCATTACCTCAGGGGGCTTGGATGGCTACACCTTC. Full variable domain (outside the CDR3, taken from reference TRBV7-9 and TRBJ1-2): DTGVSQNPRHKITKRGQNVTFRCDPISEHNRLYWYRQTLGQGPEFLTYFQNEAQLEKSRLLSDRFSAERPKGSFSTLEIQRTEQGDSAMYLCASSITSGGLDGYTFGSGTRLTVV.

The chain uses TRBV5-1 and TRBJ2-2, with 8 bases matching TRBD1. V shed 6 bases and J 3 bases; nucleotides not matched to a gene: 13. Germline assignment: CDR1 SGHRS and CDR2 YFSETQ. The CDR3 totals 17 residues. The chain's CDR3 is CASNKRGQGLYTGELFF. The CDR3 nucleotides read TGCGCCAGCAACAAAAGAGGACAGGGACTGTACACCGGGGAGCTGTTTTTT.

The rearrangement links TRBV2 to TRBJ1-2; 7 positions match TRBD1. The CDR3 sequence is 15 residues long. The germline CDR1 and CDR2 sequences are SNHLY and FYNNEI. Trimming at V came to 6 bases and at J to 2 bases, leaving 9 bases not matched to a gene. CDR3 in DNA: TGTGCCAGCAGCCTAAGACAGGGCGGCAACTATGGCTACACCTTC. Residues: CASSLRQGGNYGYTF.

The chain combines TRBV27 with TRBJ1-2; D is uncertain. Germline CDR1 and CDR2: MNHEY and SMNVEV (reference sequence). CDR3 length equals 11 residues. V was cut by 9 bases and J by 5 bases, with 10 bases left in between. The CDR3 loop reads CASRTEYGYTF. CDR3 in DNA: TGTGCCAGTAGAACAGAGTATGGCTACACCTTC.

This chain joins TRBV5-4 and TRBJ1-2; D remains ambiguous. CDR1 and CDR2 (germline): SGHNT, YYREEE (reference sequence). The CDR3 is 14 residues long. V was cut by 1 base and J by 8 bases, with 15 bases left in between. CDR3 DNA sequence: TGTGCCAGCAGCTTGTTTGGAGGAATTGAGGGCTACACCTTC. Amino acids: CASSLFGGIEGYTF.

J is TRBJ2-5 and V is TRBV6-1, with 7 bases that match TRBD1. J was trimmed by 5 bases and V by 5 bases; bases with no gene match: 11. Germline V gives CDR1 MNHNS, CDR2 SASEGT. This CDR3 region has 15 residues. CDR3 sequence reads: CASSRTGPVSETQYF. In DNA, the CDR3 is TGTGCCAGCAGTCGGACAGGCCCGGTCTCCGAGACCCAGTACTTC.

The V and J genes are TRBV21-1 and TRBJ1-1; the table's D gene call, TRBD1, was not cross checked with the DNA. TRBV21-1 is noted as a pseudogene. The CDR3 loop spans 14 amino acids. The CDR3 DNA reads as TGTGCCAGGCCGTGGGACAGGGGGAGCACTGAAGCTTTCTTT. Encoded protein: CARPWDRGSTEAFF.

The genes are TRBV9 and TRBJ2-1; 11 positions agree with TRBD2. This CDR3 region has 16 residues. The V segment lost 0 bases and the J segment 3 bases; nucleotides outside the gene matches: 2. Looked up from germline, CDR1 is SGDLS and CDR2 is YYNGEE. The CDR3: CASSVGLAGGYNEQFF. In nucleotides, the CDR3 is TGTGCCAGCAGCGTAGGGCTAGCGGGGGGCTACAATGAGCAGTTCTTC.

The CDR3 here is CASSGGLAGSPGELFF. As DNA, the CDR3 is TGTGCCAGCAGCGGCGGACTAGCGGGATCCCCCGGGGAGCTGTTTTTT. V and J are TRBV7-3 and TRBJ2-2, with 12 bases matching TRBD2. CDR3 size: 16 residues. The J segment lost 6 bases and the V segment lost 5 bases, leaving 7 bases of the junction unmatched. Per germline, CDR1 SGHTA and CDR2 FQGTGA. Using reference TRBV7-3 and TRBJ2-2 for the parts outside the CDR3, the full variable domain is GAGVSQTPSNKVTEKGKYVELRCDPISGHTALYWYRQSLGQGPEFLIYFQGTGAADDSGLPNDRFFAVRPEGSVSTLKIQRTERGDSAVYLCASSGGLAGSPGELFFGEGSRLTVL.

The rearrangement uses TRBV27 and TRBJ2-3; 8 bases line up with TRBD2. The CDR3 length is 15 residues. The trim removed 4 bases at V and 1 base at J, leaving 4 bases unmatched. CDR1 is MNHEY, CDR2 SMNVEV, per germline (reference sequence). The CDR3 nucleotides read TGTGCCAGCAGTTCCGTAGCGGGGCGCACAGATACGCAGTATTTT. Amino acids: CASSSVAGRTDTQYF.

The chain joins TRBV13 to TRBJ2-5; tentatively, D is TRBD1 (5 bases). The CDR3 is 14 amino acids. The V gene lost 3 bases and the J gene lost 1 base, with 9 bases spanning the gap. The germline V gene encodes CDR1 PRHDT and CDR2 FYEKMQ (reference sequence). The CDR3 region has the DNA TGTGCCAGCAGCTTTAGACAGCTCCAAGAGACCCAGTACTTC. Its translation: CASSFRQLQETQYF.

The rearrangement joins TRBV11-3 to TRBJ2-2; possibly TRBD2 for D (5 bases). The CDR3 has 14 amino acids. CDR1 and CDR2 (germline): SGHNT, YENEEA. The V end lost 7 bases, the J end lost 4 bases, and 13 bases lay between the germline ends. CDR3 DNA sequence: TGTGCCAGCAATAACGGGGATGGCACCGGGGAGCTGTTTTTT. Amino acid sequence: CASNNGDGTGELFF. Using reference TRBV11-3 and TRBJ2-2 for the parts outside the CDR3, the full variable domain is EAGVVQSPRYKIIEKKQPVAFWCNPISGHNTLYWYLQNLGQGPELLIRYENEEAVDDSQLPKDRFSAERLKGVDSTLKIQPAELGDSAVYLCASNNGDGTGELFFGEGSRLTVL.

The chain couples TRBV25-1 to TRBJ2-5; weak D call: TRBD2 (5 bases). The V gene lost 3 bases and the J gene lost 4 bases, with 9 bases spanning the gap. Germline V lookup: CDR1 MGHDK, CDR2 SYGVNS. This CDR3 spans 13 amino acids. CDR3 nucleotides: TGTGCCAGCAGTGAGCGGGTTGGAGAGACCCAGTACTTC. Residues: CASSERVGETQYF.

This clone occurred once. Written as DNA, the CDR3 is TGCGCCAGCAGCCCCACGGCGGGGGTCGGAGGCTACACCTTC. This gives the protein CASSPTAGVGGYTF. The rearrangement links TRBV5-1 to TRBJ1-2; D is perhaps TRBD1 (5 bases). V was cut by 4 bases and J by 8 bases, with 18 bases left in between. Germline CDR1 SGHRS, CDR2 YFSETQ. The length of the CDR3 is 14 residues.

This chain joins TRBV29-1 and TRBJ2-7, with 8 nucleotides matching TRBD1. The trim removed 6 bases at V and 3 bases at J, leaving 7 bases unmatched. The CDR3 spans 13 residues. CDR1 and CDR2 (germline): SQVTM, ANQGSEA. CDR3 coding DNA: TGCAGCGTGCAGGGGGCCGAAAACTACGAGCAGTACTTC. Translated: CSVQGAENYEQYF.